This T cell receptor beta chain appears in the sequencing data of a study of T cell responses to AZD1222 COVID-19 vaccine. Study-level points and caveats: In all cases, repertoires were sampled only after the peak T cell response. The span of vaccine-associated CD4 TCRs extended across spike, with dominance at 160-218 and 743-854. Among AZD1222 vaccinees, only six were seropositive at baseline. Possibly, clonal diversity was underestimated; donors were largely white British and included more females.

Produced via immunoSEQ multiplex PCR; TCRdb's table is partial and in-frame only. The top ten clones hold roughly 1.4% of a sample with tens of thousands of clones, around 90% of them seen once. The CDR3 is 15 residues long. The V end lost 2 bases, the J end lost 8 bases, and 13 bases lay between the germline ends. CDR1 and CDR2 (germline): SEHNR, FQNEAQ (reference sequence). A note on this clone: Its antigen is currently unknown.

The source of this sequence is an adult who received the AZD1222 COVID-19 vaccine. The genes are TRBV7-9 and TRBJ1-6; tentatively, D is TRBD1 (5 bases). The sample in question was peripheral blood, obtained 28 days after the second AZD1222 dose. This CDR3 reads CASSLSGGSDSPLHF. For the CDR3, the DNA is TGTGCCAGCAGCTTAAGTGGGGGGAGTGATTCACCCCTCCACTTT.